These T cell receptor beta chains were read from a single sample in a study of T cell repertoires in cytomegalovirus infection. For these receptors, no antigen is known. TCRdb itself ran the reads through MiXCR, one entry per CDR3 protein. The sample carries roughly 920,000 distinct CDR3 sequences, about a third recorded once. The sequencing here drew on cultured CD8+ T cells from PBMCs, taken from culture after CMV antigen stimulation. The source is a human donor in good health (CMV status not recorded). Some clones in this sample may be carry-over from other donors' samples. Both conserved end residues are part of each CDR3. The order of the fields is clone size, V gene, D gene, J gene, CDR3 protein, CDR3 DNA. The D gene is left open where the match is weak. Size is stated for part of the rows, as once, few or many counts, or as a class when the clone is expanded.

clone_size: few; v_call: TRBV28; d_call: .; j_call: TRBJ1-6; cdr3_aa: CASSPRGFHSPLHF; cdr3_nt: TGTGCCAGCAGTCCTAGGGGGTTTCATTCACCCCTCCACTTT
clone_size: few; v_call: TRBV7-9; d_call: .; j_call: TRBJ2-5; cdr3_aa: CASEIGRETQYF; cdr3_nt: TGTGCCAGCGAAATTGGGAGAGAGACCCAGTACTTC
clone_size: few; v_call: TRBV6-2/TRBV6-3; d_call: TRBD1; j_call: TRBJ2-7; cdr3_aa: CASSYFQGAYEQYF; cdr3_nt: TGTGCCAGCAGTTATTTCCAGGGGGCTTACGAGCAGTACTTC
clone_size: few; v_call: TRBV27; d_call: .; j_call: TRBJ1-1; cdr3_aa: CASSFGTKNTEAFF; cdr3_nt: TGTGCCAGCAGTTTTGGGACTAAGAACACTGAAGCTTTCTTT
clone_size: .; v_call: TRBV12-3/TRBV12-4; d_call: TRBD2; j_call: TRBJ2-7; cdr3_aa: CASSLALVTSGVYEQYF; cdr3_nt: TGTGCCAGCAGTTTAGCGCTTGTGACTAGCGGGGTCTACGAGCAGTACTTC
clone_size: few; v_call: TRBV5-5; d_call: .; j_call: TRBJ1-2; cdr3_aa: CASSGERDGYGYTF; cdr3_nt: TGTGCCAGCAGCGGGGAAAGGGACGGCTATGGCTACACCTTC
clone_size: .; v_call: TRBV4-3; d_call: TRBD1; j_call: TRBJ1-2; cdr3_aa: CARRKGTGTRRGYTF; cdr3_nt: TGCGCCAGAAGAAAGGGGACAGGAACCAGGAGGGGCTACACCTTC
clone_size: many; v_call: TRBV7-8; d_call: .; j_call: TRBJ2-1; cdr3_aa: CASSPEGGGEQFF; cdr3_nt: TGTGCCAGCAGCCCAGAGGGGGGGGGAGAGCAGTTCTTC
clone_size: .; v_call: TRBV20-1; d_call: .; j_call: TRBJ2-1; cdr3_aa: CSAKRGPGVNEQFF; cdr3_nt: TGCAGTGCTAAACGGGGGCCAGGGGTGAATGAGCAGTTCTTC
clone_size: .; v_call: TRBV19; d_call: .; j_call: TRBJ2-2; cdr3_aa: CASRFPNTGELFF; cdr3_nt: TGTGCCAGCCGCTTTCCCAACACCGGGGAGCTGTTTTTT
clone_size: .; v_call: TRBV6-6; d_call: .; j_call: TRBJ2-3; cdr3_aa: CASSYQGLGSTDTQYF; cdr3_nt: TGTGCCAGCAGTTACCAGGGCCTAGGTAGCACAGATACGCAGTATTTT
clone_size: few; v_call: TRBV7-9; d_call: .; j_call: TRBJ2-5; cdr3_aa: CASSLIGRGDQETQYF; cdr3_nt: TGTGCCAGCAGCCTAATAGGTCGTGGGGACCAAGAGACCCAGTACTTC
clone_size: few; v_call: TRBV7-9; d_call: TRBD1; j_call: TRBJ1-2; cdr3_aa: CASSSGTAKGPHRYTF; cdr3_nt: TGTGCCAGCAGCTCCGGGACAGCCAAAGGTCCACATCGCTACACCTTC